This TCR beta chain was recorded in a study of human T cells and chemical hapten exposure. TCRdb ran MiXCR on the RACE reads and lists one entry per CDR3 protein. The table shows fewer than 100,000 distinct CDR3 sequences, with 12% occurring only once. On this clonotype itself: Its specificity is not known.

Indicated time point: patch test 1, 2 weeks after DPC sensitization. The treatment was: therapeutic diphenylcyclopropenone sensitization with weekly scalp DPC. The starting material, unfractionated whole blood, was used for total RNA extraction. Study-wide results and caveats: The donor cohort had alopecia, so its immune response may not match that of healthy people. Expanded TCRs formed significantly more large CDR3 similarity clusters than controls.

This receptor was identified in a woman aged 55-70 years with alopecia areata. Some clones in this sample may be carry-over from other donors' samples. The sequencing here drew on whole blood, taken in connection with sensitization to the hapten diphenylcyclopropenone (DPC).

CDR3: CATSSYEKLFF. The CDR3 nucleotides are TGTGCCACCAGCAGTTATGAAAAACTGTTTTTT. The chain couples TRBV15 to TRBJ1-4; D is undetermined. V was trimmed by 3 bases and J by 6 bases, leaving 2 bases between them. The CDR3 sequence is 11 residues long. Germline lookup yields CDR1 LNHNV and CDR2 YYDKDF (reference sequence).